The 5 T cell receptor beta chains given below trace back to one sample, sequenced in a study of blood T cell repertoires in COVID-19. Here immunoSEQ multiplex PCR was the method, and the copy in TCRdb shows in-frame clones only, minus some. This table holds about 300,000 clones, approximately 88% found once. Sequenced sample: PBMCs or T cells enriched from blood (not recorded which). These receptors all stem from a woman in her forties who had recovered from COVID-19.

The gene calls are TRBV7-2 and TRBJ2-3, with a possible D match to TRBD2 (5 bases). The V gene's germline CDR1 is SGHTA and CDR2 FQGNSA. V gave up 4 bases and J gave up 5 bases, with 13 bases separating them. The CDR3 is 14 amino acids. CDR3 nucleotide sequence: TGTGCCAGCAGCTCGGTTGAGGGAAGAGATACGCAGTATTTT. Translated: CASSSVEGRDTQYF.

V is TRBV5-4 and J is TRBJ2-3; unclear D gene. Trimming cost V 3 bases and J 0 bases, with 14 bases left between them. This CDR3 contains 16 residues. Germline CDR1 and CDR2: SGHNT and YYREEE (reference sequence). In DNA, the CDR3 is TGTGCCAGCAGCTCAGCTAGGTTATCTAGCACAGATACGCAGTATTTT. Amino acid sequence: CASSSARLSSTDTQYF.

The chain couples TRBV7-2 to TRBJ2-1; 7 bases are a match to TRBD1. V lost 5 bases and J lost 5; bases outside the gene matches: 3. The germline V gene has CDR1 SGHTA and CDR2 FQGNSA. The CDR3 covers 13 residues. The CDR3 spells CASSIGQDNEQFF. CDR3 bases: TGTGCCAGCAGCATCGGACAGGACAATGAGCAGTTCTTC.

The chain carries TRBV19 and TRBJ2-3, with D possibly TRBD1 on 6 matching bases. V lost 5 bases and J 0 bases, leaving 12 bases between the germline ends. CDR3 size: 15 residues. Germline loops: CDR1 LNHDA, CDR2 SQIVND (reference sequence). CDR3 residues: CASSVGARSTDTQYF. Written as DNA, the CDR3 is TGTGCCAGTAGTGTGGGGGCTCGTAGCACAGATACGCAGTATTTT.

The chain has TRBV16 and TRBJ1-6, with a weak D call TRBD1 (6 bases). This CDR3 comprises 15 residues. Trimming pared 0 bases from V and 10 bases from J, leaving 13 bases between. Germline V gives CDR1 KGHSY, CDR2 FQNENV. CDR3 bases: TGTGCCAGCAGCCAATCTAACAGGGCAACGTCACCCCTCCACTTT. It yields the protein CASSQSNRATSPLHF.